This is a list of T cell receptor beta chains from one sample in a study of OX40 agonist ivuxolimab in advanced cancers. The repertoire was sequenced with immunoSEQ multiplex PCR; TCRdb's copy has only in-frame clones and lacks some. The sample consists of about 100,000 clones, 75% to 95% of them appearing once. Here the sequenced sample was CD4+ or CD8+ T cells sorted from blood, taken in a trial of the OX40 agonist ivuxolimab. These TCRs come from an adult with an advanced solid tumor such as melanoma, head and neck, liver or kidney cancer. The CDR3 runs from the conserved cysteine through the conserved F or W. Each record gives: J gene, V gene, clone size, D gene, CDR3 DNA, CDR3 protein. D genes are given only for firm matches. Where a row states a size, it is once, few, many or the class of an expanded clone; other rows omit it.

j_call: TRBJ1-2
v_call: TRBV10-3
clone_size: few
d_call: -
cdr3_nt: TGTGCCACCCAGGGGTATGGCTACACCTTC
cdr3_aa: CATQGYGYTF

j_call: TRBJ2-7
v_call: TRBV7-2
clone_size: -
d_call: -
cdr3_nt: TGTGCCAGCAGCTTAGAACCCTGGCGGTCCTACGAGCAGTACTTC
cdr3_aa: CASSLEPWRSYEQYF

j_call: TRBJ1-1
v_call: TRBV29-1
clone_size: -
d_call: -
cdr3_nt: TGCAGCGCCGACGGGGCAGGGCGACGGAACACTGAAGCTTTCTTT
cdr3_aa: CSADGAGRRNTEAFF

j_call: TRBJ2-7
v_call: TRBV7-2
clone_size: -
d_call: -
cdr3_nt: TGTGCCAGCAGCCTCGGGTTATGGCGGAGCTACGAGCAGTACTTC
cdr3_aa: CASSLGLWRSYEQYF

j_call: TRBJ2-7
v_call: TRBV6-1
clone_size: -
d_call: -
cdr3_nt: TGTGCCAGCAGTGAATTCTACGAGCAGTACTTC
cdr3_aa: CASSEFYEQYF

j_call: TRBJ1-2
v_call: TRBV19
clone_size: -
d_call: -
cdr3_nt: TGTGCCAGTAGTATAGGGACAGAACTTAACTATGGCTACACCTTC
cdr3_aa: CASSIGTELNYGYTF

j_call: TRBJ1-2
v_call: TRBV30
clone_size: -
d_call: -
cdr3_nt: TGTGCCTGGACCCTGGGGGTCGGGGTTGGCTACACCTTC
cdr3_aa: CAWTLGVGVGYTF

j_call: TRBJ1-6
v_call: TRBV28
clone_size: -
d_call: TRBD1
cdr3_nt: TGTGCCAGCAGCCCGGGACAGAGAAATTCACCCCTCCACTTT
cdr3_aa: CASSPGQRNSPLHF

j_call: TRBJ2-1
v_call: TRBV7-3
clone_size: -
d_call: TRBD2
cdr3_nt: TGTGCCAGCAGCTTAATGTCGGGAGGGCCTAATGAGCAGTTCTTC
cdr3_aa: CASSLMSGGPNEQFF

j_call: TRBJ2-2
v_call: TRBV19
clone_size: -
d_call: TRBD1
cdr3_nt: TGTGCCAGTAGTACCTTTCAGGGGGCCGGGGACACCGGGGAGCTGTTTTTT
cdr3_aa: CASSTFQGAGDTGELFF

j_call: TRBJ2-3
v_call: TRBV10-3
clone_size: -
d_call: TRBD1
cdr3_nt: TGTGCCATCAAGGACGGGACAGCTAGCACAGATACGCAGTATTTT
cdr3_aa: CAIKDGTASTDTQYF

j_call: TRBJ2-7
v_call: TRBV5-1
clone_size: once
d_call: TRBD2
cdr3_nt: TGCGCCAGCAGCTTGGGCACTAGCGGGAGTCCCTACGAGCAGTACTTC
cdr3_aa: CASSLGTSGSPYEQYF

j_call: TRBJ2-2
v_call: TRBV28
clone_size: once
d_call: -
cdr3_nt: TGTGCCAGCAGTTTTGGGAACACCGGGGAGCTGTTTTTT
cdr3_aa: CASSFGNTGELFF

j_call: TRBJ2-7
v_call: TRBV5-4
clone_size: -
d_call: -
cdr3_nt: TGTGCCAGCAGCTTGCCTAGTAACGAGCAGTACTTC
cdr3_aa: CASSLPSNEQYF

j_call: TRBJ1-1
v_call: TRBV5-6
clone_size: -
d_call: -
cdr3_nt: TGTGCCAGCAGCTTAAGGAACACTGAAGCTTTCTTT
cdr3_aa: CASSLRNTEAFF

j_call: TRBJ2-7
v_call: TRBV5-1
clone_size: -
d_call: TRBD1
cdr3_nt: TGCGCCAGCAGCTTGGCCGGACAGGGCCCCTACGAGCAGTACTTC
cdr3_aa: CASSLAGQGPYEQYF

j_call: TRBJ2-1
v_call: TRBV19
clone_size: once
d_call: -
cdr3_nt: TGTGCCAGTAGTATGGAGGGAACCGGGAGGGGGCTGTCGTTGGGTCACAATGAGCAGTTCTTC
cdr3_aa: CASSMEGTGRGLSLGHNEQFF

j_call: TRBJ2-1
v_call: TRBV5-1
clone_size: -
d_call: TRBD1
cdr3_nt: TGCGCCAGCAGCTTGGCCGGGACAGGGAGGGATGAGCAGTTCTTC
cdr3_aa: CASSLAGTGRDEQFF

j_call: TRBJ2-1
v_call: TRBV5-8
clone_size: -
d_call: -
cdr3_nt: TGTGCCAGCAGCTTGGCCTCTGCTAAGACTCGTACCTCTCAGCAGTTCTTC
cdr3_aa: CASSLASAKTRTSQQFF

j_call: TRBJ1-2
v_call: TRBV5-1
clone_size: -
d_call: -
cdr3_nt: TGCGCCAGCAGCCCCCCCGGAAAGGGCTACACCTTC
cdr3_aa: CASSPPGKGYTF

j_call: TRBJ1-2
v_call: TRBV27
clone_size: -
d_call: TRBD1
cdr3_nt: TGTGCCAGCAGTCCGGACAGGGTCGTCTATGGCTACACCTTC
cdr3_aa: CASSPDRVVYGYTF

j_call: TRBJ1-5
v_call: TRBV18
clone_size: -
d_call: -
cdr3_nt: TGTGCCAGCTCACCACCGTCACAGGCCGCCAATCAGCCCCAGCATTTT
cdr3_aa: CASSPPSQAANQPQHF

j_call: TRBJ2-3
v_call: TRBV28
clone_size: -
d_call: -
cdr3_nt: TGTGCCAGCAGTAAGCGCGGAGGGGCAGATACGCAGTATTTT
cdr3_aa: CASSKRGGADTQYF

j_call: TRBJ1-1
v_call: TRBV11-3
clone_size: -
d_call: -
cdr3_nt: TGTGCCAGCAGTAGGGACGGGCCGAACACTGAAGCTTTCTTT
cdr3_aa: CASSRDGPNTEAFF

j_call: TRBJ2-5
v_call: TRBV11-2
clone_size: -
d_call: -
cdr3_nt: TGTGCCAGCAGCTTGGGACCTCAAGAGACCCAGTACTTC
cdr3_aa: CASSLGPQETQYF

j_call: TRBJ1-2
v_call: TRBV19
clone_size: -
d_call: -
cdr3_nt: TGTGCCAGTAGTGAGGGGTATGGCTACACCTTC
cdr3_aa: CASSEGYGYTF

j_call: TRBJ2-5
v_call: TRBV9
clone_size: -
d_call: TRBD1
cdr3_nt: TGTGCCAGCAGCGCGACAGGGGGCGGGGAGACCCAGTACTTC
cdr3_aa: CASSATGGGETQYF

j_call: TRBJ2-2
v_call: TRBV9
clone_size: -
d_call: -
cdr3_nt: TGTGCCAGCAGCGTAGCTTTCGGGAACAGGGGAGGGACCGGGGAGCTGTTTTTT
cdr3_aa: CASSVAFGNRGGTGELFF

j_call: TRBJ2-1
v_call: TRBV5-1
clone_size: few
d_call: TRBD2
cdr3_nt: TGCGCCAGCAGCCCCGGACTAGCGGAGGGGTATGAGCAGTTCTTC
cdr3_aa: CASSPGLAEGYEQFF

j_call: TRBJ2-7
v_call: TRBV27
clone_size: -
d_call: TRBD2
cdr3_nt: TGTGCCAGCAGTTCGGCTAGCGGGACCAACTACGAGCAGTACTTC
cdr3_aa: CASSSASGTNYEQYF

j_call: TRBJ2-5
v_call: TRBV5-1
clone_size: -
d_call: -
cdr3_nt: TGCGCCAGCAGCTTGGCTGCAGGGACCGAAGAGACCCAGTACTTC
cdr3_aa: CASSLAAGTEETQYF

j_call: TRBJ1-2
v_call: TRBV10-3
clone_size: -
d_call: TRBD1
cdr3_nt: TGTGCCACCAGTTCGACAGGGGGGGATGGCTACACCTTC
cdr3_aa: CATSSTGGDGYTF

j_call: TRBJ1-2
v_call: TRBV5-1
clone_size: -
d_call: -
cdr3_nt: TGCGCCAGCAGCACCGGACCGCCAGACTATGGCTACACCTTC
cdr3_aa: CASSTGPPDYGYTF

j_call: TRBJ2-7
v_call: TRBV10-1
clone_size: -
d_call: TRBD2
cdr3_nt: TGCGCCAGCAGTGGGGGGACTAGCGGACGCTACGAGCAGTACTTC
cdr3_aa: CASSGGTSGRYEQYF

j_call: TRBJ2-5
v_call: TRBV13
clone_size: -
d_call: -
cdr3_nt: TGTGCCAGCAGCTTAGGCCAGGGTATGTCGCAAGAGACCCAGTACTTC
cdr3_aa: CASSLGQGMSQETQYF

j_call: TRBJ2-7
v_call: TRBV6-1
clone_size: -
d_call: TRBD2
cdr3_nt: TGTGCCAGCAGTGCAACCTTCAGCGGGAGTGTATCCTACGAGCAGTACTTC
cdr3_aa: CASSATFSGSVSYEQYF

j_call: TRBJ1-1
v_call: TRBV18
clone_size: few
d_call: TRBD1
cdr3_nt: TGTGCCAGCTCAACATCTGGGACAGGGAAGACTGAAGCTTTCTTT
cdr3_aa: CASSTSGTGKTEAFF

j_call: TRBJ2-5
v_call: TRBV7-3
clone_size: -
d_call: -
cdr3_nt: TGTGCCAGCAGCTTAACCCCACTGGGGACCCAGTACTTC
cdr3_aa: CASSLTPLGTQYF

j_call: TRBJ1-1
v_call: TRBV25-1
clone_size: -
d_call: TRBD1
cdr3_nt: TGTGCCAGCAGACAGGGGCAGAACACTGAAGCTTTCTTT
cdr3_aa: CASRQGQNTEAFF

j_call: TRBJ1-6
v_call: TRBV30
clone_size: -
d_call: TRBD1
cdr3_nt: TGTGCCTGGAGTACAATAACGGGACAGAGCTCCTATAATTCACCCCTCCACTTT
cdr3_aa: CAWSTITGQSSYNSPLHF

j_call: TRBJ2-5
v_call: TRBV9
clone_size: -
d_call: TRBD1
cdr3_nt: TGTGCCAGCAGCGAGCGGGACAGGGGAGCAGAGACCCAGTACTTC
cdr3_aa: CASSERDRGAETQYF

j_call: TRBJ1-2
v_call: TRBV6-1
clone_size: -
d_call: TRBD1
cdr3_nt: TGTGCCAGCAGGGAACAGGGGGGGGAGACCTTC
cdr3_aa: CASREQGGETF

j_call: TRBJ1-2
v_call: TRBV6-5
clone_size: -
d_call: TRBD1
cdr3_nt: TGTGCCAGTTCTCCGGGACAGGGACGTGGCTACACCTTC
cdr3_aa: CASSPGQGRGYTF

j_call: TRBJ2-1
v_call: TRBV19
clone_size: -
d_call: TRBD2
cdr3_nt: TGTGCGGGGGGGGACTACAATGAGCAGTTCTTC
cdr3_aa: CAGGDYNEQFF

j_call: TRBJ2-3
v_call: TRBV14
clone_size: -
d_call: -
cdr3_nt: TGTGCCAGCAGCCCAGGGCTGTTTGGACCCACAGATACGCAGTATTTT
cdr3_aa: CASSPGLFGPTDTQYF